The 8 T cell receptor beta chains in this list originate from one sample, sequenced in a study of T cells after posttransplantation cyclophosphamide. Profiling relied on immunoSEQ multiplex PCR, and the TCRdb table lists in-frame clones only, not all of them. The sample contains around 34,000 clones, none of them singletons. The sequencing input was PBMCs. The source is a woman aged 45 to 65 in good health and a related stem cell transplant donor.

At least ten counts were recorded for this clone. The V call is TRBV7-3, the J call TRBJ1-2; a weak D match, TRBD1 (6 bases). The CDR3 sequence is 13 residues long. CDR1 and CDR2 (germline): SGHTA, FQGTGA. Trimming removed 4 bases at V and 7 bases at J, with 13 bases between. The CDR3 loop is CASSYNRESGYTF. CDR3 in DNA: TGTGCCAGCAGCTACAACAGGGAGTCTGGCTACACCTTC. Full variable domain (remainder filled in from reference TRBV7-3 and TRBJ1-2): GAGVSQTPSNKVTEKGKYVELRCDPISGHTALYWYRQSLGQGPEFLIYFQGTGAADDSGLPNDRFFAVRPEGSVSTLKIQRTERGDSAVYLCASSYNRESGYTFGSGTRLTVV.

There are a few counts of this clone. The CDR3 nucleotides are TGTGCCAGCAGTGAACAATCCGGGTCAGGGGAATACAATGAGCAGTTCTTC. It translates to CASSEQSGSGEYNEQFF. This chain uses TRBV25-1 with TRBJ2-1; the D gene is possibly TRBD1 (6 bases). V was cut by 2 bases and J by 4 bases, with 18 bases left in between. The V gene's germline CDR1 is MGHDK and CDR2 SYGVNS. The CDR3 consists of 17 residues. The complete variable domain, with remaining parts taken from reference TRBV25-1 and TRBJ2-1, reads EADIYQTPRYLVIGTGKKITLECSQTMGHDKMYWYQQDPGMELHLIHYSYGVNSTEKGDLSSESTVSRIRTEHFPLTLESARPSHTSQYLCASSEQSGSGEYNEQFFGPGTRLTVL.

This clone occurred many times. This sequence joins TRBV24-1 and TRBJ2-1; D remains unclear. Trimming cost V 6 bases and J 4 bases, with 15 bases left between them. This CDR3 comprises 15 residues. The germline gives CDR1 KGHDR, CDR2 SFDVKD. The CDR3 loop reads CATSRFETPYNEQFF. The CDR3 DNA sequence: TGTGCCACCAGTCGGTTCGAGACACCATACAATGAGCAGTTCTTC.

This clone was picked up many times. The V call is TRBV5-1, the J call TRBJ2-1; 8 bases agree with TRBD2. V lost 2 bases to trimming and J lost 0 bases; unmatched junction nucleotides: 4. CDR1 and CDR2 from the germline V gene are SGHRS and YFSETQ. This CDR3 region has 16 residues. The CDR3 DNA reads as TGCGCCAGCAGCTTTAGCGGGACGCCCTCCTACAATGAGCAGTTCTTC. Protein sequence: CASSFSGTPSYNEQFF.

This clone was recorded many times. The chain uses TRBV7-9 and TRBJ2-1, with D perhaps TRBD1 (5 bases). This CDR3 has 12 residues. Trimming cost V 8 bases and J 2 bases, with 7 bases left between them. CDR1 and CDR2 from the germline V gene are SEHNR and FQNEAQ (reference sequence). The CDR3 DNA follows: TGTGCCAGCGGGGCTACCTACAATGAGCAGTTCTTC. It yields the protein CASGATYNEQFF.

The rearrangement joins TRBV20-1 to TRBJ2-7; D is undetermined. The CDR3 has 11 amino acids. The germline V gene has CDR1 DFQATT and CDR2 SNEGSKA (reference sequence). Trimming stripped 2 bases from V and 3 bases from J, with 5 bases between. DNA of the CDR3: TGCAGTGCTAGACTAGACTACGAGCAGTACTTC. It is translated as CSARLDYEQYF.

The chain is built from TRBV30 and TRBJ1-5; D remains unclear. CDR1 is GTSNPN and CDR2 is SVGIG in the germline V gene (reference sequence). Trimming pared 3 bases from V and 11 bases from J, leaving 17 bases between. The CDR3 has 13 amino acids. CDR3 in DNA: TGTGCCTGGAGCGAAGACGGGGAAATGGCCCAGCATTTT. Protein sequence: CAWSEDGEMAQHF.

By frequency in the sample, this clone is medium-sized. The chain combines TRBV7-9 with TRBJ1-3, with 7 nucleotides matching TRBD1. The CDR3 contains 15 residues. V shed 5 bases, J shed 2 bases, and the junction held 6 bases outside the gene matches. The V gene's germline CDR1 is SEHNR and CDR2 FQNEAQ (reference sequence). The CDR3 sequence is CASSADRVAGNTIYF. The CDR3 region has the DNA TGTGCCAGCAGCGCAGACAGGGTAGCTGGAAACACCATATATTTT. Full variable domain (outside the CDR3, taken from reference TRBV7-9 and TRBJ1-3): DTGVSQNPRHKITKRGQNVTFRCDPISEHNRLYWYRQTLGQGPEFLTYFQNEAQLEKSRLLSDRFSAERPKGSFSTLEIQRTEQGDSAMYLCASSADRVAGNTIYFGEGSWLTVV.